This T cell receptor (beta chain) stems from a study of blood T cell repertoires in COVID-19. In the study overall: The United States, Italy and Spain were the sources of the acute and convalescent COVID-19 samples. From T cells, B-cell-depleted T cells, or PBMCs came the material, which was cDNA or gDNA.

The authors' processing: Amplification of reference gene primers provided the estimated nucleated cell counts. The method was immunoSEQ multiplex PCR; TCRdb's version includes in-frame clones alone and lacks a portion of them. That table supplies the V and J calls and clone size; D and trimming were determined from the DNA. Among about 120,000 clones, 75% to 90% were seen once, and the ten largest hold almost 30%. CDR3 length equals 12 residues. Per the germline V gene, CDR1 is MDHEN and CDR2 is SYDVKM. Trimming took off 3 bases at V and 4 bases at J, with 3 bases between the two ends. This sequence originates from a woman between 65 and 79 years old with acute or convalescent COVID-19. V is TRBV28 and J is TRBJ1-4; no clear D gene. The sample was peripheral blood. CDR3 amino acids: CASSFSNEKLFF. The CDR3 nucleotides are TGTGCCAGCAGTTTTAGTAATGAAAAACTGTTTTTT.